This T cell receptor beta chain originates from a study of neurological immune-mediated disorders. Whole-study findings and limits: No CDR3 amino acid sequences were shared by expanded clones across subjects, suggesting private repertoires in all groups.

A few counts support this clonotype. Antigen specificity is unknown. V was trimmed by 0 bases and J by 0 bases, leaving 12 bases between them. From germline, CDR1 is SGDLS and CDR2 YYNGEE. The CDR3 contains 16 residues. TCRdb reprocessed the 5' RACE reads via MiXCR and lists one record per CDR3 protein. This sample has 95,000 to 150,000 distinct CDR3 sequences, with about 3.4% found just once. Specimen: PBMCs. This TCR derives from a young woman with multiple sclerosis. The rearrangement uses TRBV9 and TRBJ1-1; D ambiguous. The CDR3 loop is CASSVGIVTMNTEAFF. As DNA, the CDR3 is TGTGCCAGCAGCGTAGGGATAGTCACCATGAACACTGAAGCTTTCTTT. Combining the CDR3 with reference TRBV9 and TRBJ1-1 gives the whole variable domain DSGVTQTPKHLITATGQRVTLRCSPRSGDLSVYWYQQSLDQGLQFLIQYYNGEERAKGNILERFSAQQFPDLHSELNLSSLELGDSALYFCASSVGIVTMNTEAFFGQGTRLTVV.